This T cell receptor (beta chain) was sequenced during a study of PD-1 blockade in classical Hodgkin lymphoma. Turning to the study itself: Intravenous nivolumab at 3 mg/kg was given to patients every 2 weeks. Study-level results: Those achieving complete response showed baseline diversity like newly diagnosed patients. Repertoires differed for reasons still undefined, possibly disease activity or prior therapy. Compared with baseline, CD4+ but not CD8+ TCR diversity had risen significantly by C4D1.

Noted time point: cycle 4 day 1 (C4D1), after less than seven weeks of nivolumab. All the patients suffered relapse after autologous stem cell transplantation, and brentuximab vedotin exposure differed. From thawed PBMCs, magnetic negative selection was used to isolate the CD8+ T cells. The table lists this clone with a few counts. What it binds is unknown. The ends lost 4 bases at V and 5 bases at J; junction bases unmatched: 4. The CDR3 consists of 14 residues. The germline gives CDR1 SEHNR, CDR2 FQNEAQ (reference sequence). TCRdb's table, derived via immunoSEQ multiplex PCR, lists solely in-frame clones and lacks some. The data contain about 9,900 clones, 70% to 80% of them singletons.

Sample: CD8+ T cells from blood, taken before the fourth cycle of nivolumab. The J gene is TRBJ1-5, the V gene TRBV7-9, with 8 bases identical to TRBD1. The TCR was taken from a human donor with classical Hodgkin lymphoma. CDR3 in amino acids: CASSSPGGDQPQHF. CDR3 coding DNA: TGTGCCAGCAGCTCCCCAGGGGGCGATCAGCCCCAGCATTTT.